These 24 T cell receptor beta chains share one sample of origin, sequenced in a study of T-cell memory formation after mild COVID-19. One entry per CDR3 protein results from TCRdb running MiXCR on the 5' RACE reads. The sample lists about 210,000 distinct CDR3 sequences, under 30% occurring once. Sequencing used PBMCs or a T cell subset sorted from them (not recorded which). The source is an adult woman who had mild COVID-19 (a few samples of this study predate the infection). Cell type and time point are not known.

This clonotype came up many times. CDR3 sequence reads: CASSYEWMYEQYF. CDR3 in DNA: TGTGCCAGCAGTTACGAGTGGATGTACGAGCAGTACTTC. This chain uses TRBV6-6 with TRBJ2-7; the D is unclear. CDR1 is MNHNY and CDR2 is SVGAGI in the germline V gene (reference sequence). Trimming removed 2 bases from V and 4 bases from J, with 9 bases in between. The CDR3 is 13 residues long.

This clonotype has just a few counts. This chain joins TRBV7-8 and TRBJ1-5; D gene unclear. The germline V gene encodes CDR1 SGHVS and CDR2 FQNEAQ. This CDR3 contains 15 residues. V shed 0 bases and J shed 0 bases, with 6 bases lying between them. CDR3: CASSLAVNSNQPQHF. The CDR3 bases are TGTGCCAGCAGCTTAGCCGTGAATAGCAATCAGCCCCAGCATTTT.

V and J are TRBV5-6 and TRBJ1-2; the D is unclear. The CDR3 extends over 13 amino acids. Trimming cost V 3 bases and J 7 bases, with 13 bases left between them. CDR1 and CDR2 from the germline V gene are SGHDT and YYEEEE. The CDR3 sequence: CASSYPPLSGYTF. CDR3 DNA: TGTGCCAGCAGCTACCCCCCATTGAGTGGCTACACCTTC.

The chain uses TRBV9 and TRBJ2-7; 9 positions match TRBD2. This CDR3 contains 15 residues. Germline V gene lookup returns CDR1 SGDLS and CDR2 YYNGEE. V was clipped by 2 bases and J by 3 bases; unmatched bases: 6. CDR3 region: CASSVTSGGSYEQYF. The CDR3 DNA reads TGTGCCAGCAGCGTCACGAGCGGGGGGAGCTACGAGCAGTACTTC.

This clonotype was seen a few times. The gene calls are TRBV24-1 and TRBJ2-2; D gene uncertain. Germline assignment: CDR1 KGHDR and CDR2 SFDVKD. This CDR3 has 14 amino acids. Trimming took 5 bases from V and 0 from J, leaving 6 bases between them. The CDR3 loop is CATSGFANTGELFF. CDR3 DNA: TGTGCCACCAGTGGGTTTGCGAACACCGGGGAGCTGTTTTTT.

The chain is built from TRBV3-1 and TRBJ1-2; D gene ambiguous. Germline CDR1 LGHDT, CDR2 YNNKEL (reference sequence). This CDR3 has 13 amino acids. V lost 1 base, J lost 7 bases, and 10 bases lay in between. The CDR3 coding sequence is TGTGCCAGCAGCCAAGCGAGGGTGGGTGGCTACACCTTC. Translation gives CASSQARVGGYTF.

This chain joins TRBV11-2 and TRBJ2-3, with 10 bases fitting TRBD2. This CDR3 has 16 residues. The ends lost 5 bases at V and 6 bases at J; junction bases unmatched: 11. Germline CDR1 is SGHAT and CDR2 is FQNNGV. CDR3 amino acids: CASSKRASGSWDTQYF. CDR3 coding DNA: TGTGCCAGCAGCAAACGGGCTAGCGGGAGTTGGGATACGCAGTATTTT.

This clonotype was found a few times. V is TRBV10-3 and J is TRBJ2-2, with D unclear. Germline values: CDR1 ENHRY, CDR2 SYGVKD. Trimming stripped 0 bases from V and 4 bases from J, with 9 bases between. The CDR3 contains 15 residues. Here the CDR3 DNA reads TGTGCCATCAGTGAGTCAGCCGTGTCCACCGGGGAGCTGTTTTTT. Protein: CAISESAVSTGELFF.

The rearrangement joins TRBV6-5 to TRBJ2-7; tentatively, D is TRBD1 or TRBD2 (6 bases each). With 6 bases removed from V and 0 bases from J, the gap between germline ends came to 27 bases. The germline gives CDR1 MNHEY, CDR2 SVGAGI. The CDR3 spans 19 residues. The CDR3 loop reads CASRPPGAGSRGSSYEQYF. The CDR3 nucleotides are TGTGCCAGCAGACCTCCGGGGGCGGGTTCCCGTGGGAGCTCCTACGAGCAGTACTTC.

The chain joins TRBV7-3 to TRBJ2-1, with 8 bases identical to TRBD2. The germline gives CDR1 SGHTA, CDR2 FQGTGA. V shed 1 base and J 2 bases; nucleotides not matched to a gene: 4. CDR3 size: 16 residues. The CDR3 region is CASSLNLAGPYNEQFF. The CDR3 coding sequence is TGTGCCAGCAGCTTAAATCTAGCGGGCCCCTACAATGAGCAGTTCTTC.

This sequence joins TRBV4-2 and TRBJ2-3; the D call may be TRBD1 or TRBD2 (5 bases each). The germline V and J ends were trimmed by 8 bases and 8 bases, with 17 bases remaining between them. CDR1 is LGHNA, CDR2 YNFKEQ, per germline. The CDR3 sequence is 13 residues long. The CDR3 DNA follows: TGTGCCAGCCGCGACGAGGGGTTGGGTACGCAGTATTTT. Its protein product is CASRDEGLGTQYF.

This clonotype was seen a handful of times. CDR3 residues: CASSEKGQPNTEAFF. CDR3 sequence (DNA): TGTGCCAGCAGTGAAAAGGGACAGCCGAACACTGAAGCTTTCTTT. V and J are TRBV6-5 and TRBJ1-1; TRBD1 matches at 7 bases. Trimming removed 5 bases from V and 1 base from J; junction bases left unmatched: 7. This CDR3 region has 15 residues. Germline V gene data show CDR1 as MNHEY and CDR2 as SVGAGI.

The chain has TRBV12-3 or TRBV12-4 and TRBJ1-1, with 9 bases aligning to TRBD1. The J segment lost 3 bases and the V segment lost 7 bases, leaving 9 bases of the junction unmatched. CDR3 length equals 15 residues. The CDR3 region is CASTRPGQGYTEAFF. The CDR3 bases are TGTGCCAGCACCAGACCGGGACAGGGTTACACTGAAGCTTTCTTT.

This chain links TRBV12-3 or TRBV12-4 with TRBJ2-1; 9 nucleotides match TRBD2. J lost 1 base, V lost 6 bases, and 7 bases had no gene match. CDR3 size: 16 residues. DNA for the CDR3: TGTGCCAGCAGCCCCATAGCGGGAGAGTCCTACAATGAGCAGTTCTTC. Protein product: CASSPIAGESYNEQFF.

J is TRBJ1-1 and V is TRBV7-2, with D perhaps matching TRBD1 (5 bases). The CDR3 contains 14 residues. In germline, CDR1 is SGHTA, CDR2 FQGNSA. Trimming removed 2 bases at V and 8 bases at J, with 15 bases between. The CDR3 region has the DNA TGTGCCAGCAGCTTATTCCAGGGAAGTTCCGAAGCTTTCTTT. This sequence encodes CASSLFQGSSEAFF.

The V gene is TRBV29-1, the J gene TRBJ2-7; 12 bases are a match to TRBD2. CDR1 and CDR2 (germline): SQVTM, ANQGSEA. CDR3 length: 13 residues. The ends lost 6 bases at V and 7 bases at J; junction bases unmatched: 7. The chain's CDR3 is CSVRLAGDIEQYF. The CDR3 DNA reads as TGCAGCGTCAGACTAGCGGGGGATATAGAGCAGTACTTC.

This sequence joins TRBV7-8 and TRBJ2-2, with TRBD1 matching 11 bases. The CDR3 totals 16 residues. The germline V gene encodes CDR1 SGHVS and CDR2 FQNEAQ. Trimming took 5 bases from V and 7 from J; bases not matched to a gene: 9. CDR3 region: CASSPTRDRGNGELFF. The CDR3 bases are TGTGCCAGCAGCCCAACGCGGGACAGGGGGAACGGGGAGCTGTTTTTT.

The chain is built from TRBV5-6 and TRBJ1-2; perhaps TRBD1 as D (6 bases). This CDR3 region has 13 residues. The ends were cut back, 2 bases at V and 4 bases at J, with 9 bases in the middle. Germline lookup yields CDR1 SGHDT and CDR2 YYEEEE. In nucleotides, the CDR3 is TGTGCCAGCAGCTTTGGGGGCATCTATGGCTACACCTTC. Residues: CASSFGGIYGYTF.

This chain uses TRBV5-1 with TRBJ2-3; TRBD1 might be the D (6 bases). This CDR3 is 14 amino acids long. Deletions cut 4 bases from V and 5 bases from J, with 14 bases between. CDR1 is SGHRS, CDR2 YFSETQ, per germline. Here the CDR3 DNA reads TGCGCCAGCAGCCTCCCACAGGGCAAAGATACGCAGTATTTT. Protein product: CASSLPQGKDTQYF.

The chain recombines TRBV12-3 or TRBV12-4 with TRBJ2-7; 13 bases match TRBD2. V was pared by 3 bases and J by 5 bases, with 10 bases of the junction left unmatched. The CDR3 is made up of 17 amino acids. The CDR3 DNA sequence: TGTGCCAGCAGTTTTGATCGGCGACTAGCGGGAGGTCACGAGCAGTACTTC. Protein sequence: CASSFDRRLAGGHEQYF.

Only a few counts were recorded for this clonotype. The chain joins TRBV6-1 to TRBJ2-7, with 10 bases that match TRBD2. The V gene end was trimmed by 6 bases and the J gene end by 2 bases; junction bases not matched to a gene: 4. This CDR3 comprises 14 residues. Germline lookup yields CDR1 MNHNS and CDR2 SASEGT. The CDR3 DNA reads TGTGCCAGCAGAACTAGCGGGGTCACCTACGAGCAGTACTTC. It yields the protein CASRTSGVTYEQYF.

This clonotype has more than one count but fewer than ten. The chain uses TRBV6-5 and TRBJ2-1; D uncertain. Germline V CDR1 and CDR2: MNHEY, SVGAGI. V was shortened by 2 bases and J by 0 bases, with 5 bases between the two germline ends. This CDR3 is built from 14 residues. CDR3 in DNA: TGTGCCAGCAGTTACAAGAGCTCCTACAATGAGCAGTTCTTC. Its translation is CASSYKSSYNEQFF.

The rearrangement joins TRBV9 to TRBJ2-1; TRBD1 agrees at 9 bases. The V gene's germline CDR1 is SGDLS and CDR2 YYNGEE. With 3 bases clipped from V and 8 bases from J, the junction kept 12 bases outside the gene matches. The CDR3 extends over 16 amino acids. The DNA for the CDR3 is TGTGCCAGCAGCGCCCGGACAGGGGACAGCTGGGATGAGCAGTTCTTC. Protein product: CASSARTGDSWDEQFF. Drawing the rest from reference TRBV9 and TRBJ2-1, the complete variable domain is DSGVTQTPKHLITATGQRVTLRCSPRSGDLSVYWYQQSLDQGLQFLIQYYNGEERAKGNILERFSAQQFPDLHSELNLSSLELGDSALYFCASSARTGDSWDEQFFGPGTRLTVL.

This clonotype was observed many times. The chain employs TRBV3-1 and TRBJ2-3, with 11 bases that match TRBD2. CDR3 size: 15 residues. CDR1 LGHDT and CDR2 YNNKEL come from the germline V gene (reference sequence). With V trimmed by 9 bases and J by 3 bases, 8 bases remained unmatched. DNA for the CDR3: TGTGCCAGTAAGCAGGGACTAGCGGTGACAGATACGCAGTATTTT. It codes for CASKQGLAVTDTQYF.